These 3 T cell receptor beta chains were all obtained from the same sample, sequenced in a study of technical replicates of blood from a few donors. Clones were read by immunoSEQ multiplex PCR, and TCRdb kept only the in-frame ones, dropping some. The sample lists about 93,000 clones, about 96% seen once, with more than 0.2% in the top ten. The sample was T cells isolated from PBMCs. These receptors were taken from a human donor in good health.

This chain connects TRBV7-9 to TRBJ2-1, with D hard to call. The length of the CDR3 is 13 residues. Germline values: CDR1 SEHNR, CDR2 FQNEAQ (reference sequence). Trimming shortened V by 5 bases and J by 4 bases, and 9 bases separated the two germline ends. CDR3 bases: TGTGCCAGCAGCCCCCCTCGGTACAATGAGCAGTTCTTC. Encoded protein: CASSPPRYNEQFF.

CDR3 bases: TGTGCCAGCAGTCGGTCCACGAACACTGAAGCTTTCTTT. This gives the protein CASSRSTNTEAFF. V usage is TRBV27 and J usage is TRBJ1-1; no reliable D call. Trimming removed 5 bases at V and 1 base at J, with 8 bases between. The CDR3 spans 13 residues. In germline, CDR1 is MNHEY, CDR2 SMNVEV (reference sequence).

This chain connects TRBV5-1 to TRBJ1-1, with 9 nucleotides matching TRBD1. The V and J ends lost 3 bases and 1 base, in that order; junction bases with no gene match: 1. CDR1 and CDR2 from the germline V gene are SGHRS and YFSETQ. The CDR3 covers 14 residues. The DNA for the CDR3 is TGCGCCAGCAGCTGGGACAGGGCGAACACTGAAGCTTTCTTT. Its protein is CASSWDRANTEAFF.